This T cell receptor beta chain derives from a study of T cells in Graves' hyperthyroidism and ophthalmopathy (dated by TCRdb to about 2019). For the study in its entirety: Peripheral blood was sampled at the time of initial diagnosis, prior to any treatment. A discovery cohort of approximately 97 patients, approximately 45 with Graves' ophthalmopathy and 55 to 60 with stable Graves' hyperthyroidism, was used to find distinguishing TCR V-J signatures. Prospective prediction of ophthalmopathy was tested in an independent validation cohort consisting of some 18 hyperthyroidism patients and 17 patients who later progressed to ophthalmopathy. For training and testing, the 100 patients in the discovery cohort were randomly divided in a 7:3 ratio. The study also compared thyroid tissue and blood T-cell repertoires from more than 5 Graves' hyperthyroidism patients. Following sampling, methimazole starting at 30 mg daily was given to hyperthyroidism patients, and high-dose intravenous methylprednisolone was given to ophthalmopathy patients. The paper reports TCR Vbeta CDR3 sequencing of over 120 peripheral blood samples: approximately 41 ophthalmopathy, roughly 74 hyperthyroidism and some 17 progressor patients. What the authors observed across the whole study: No statistical method was used to set the sample size in advance, and investigators knew the group allocation. Ophthalmopathy was separated from stable hyperthyroidism by a 13 V-J signature model, with approximately 85% sensitivity and 81% to 82% specificity obtained in cross-validation and 80%/75% obtained in testing. Most expanded thyroid clonotypes (frequency above 0.001) were also detected in blood, suggesting blood repertoires may reflect thyroid immune responses. In validation, the model predicted progression to ophthalmopathy with over 60% sensitivity and approximately 78% specificity, a median of approximately 6.7 months before onset.

Regarding this clonotype: The target of this receptor is not known. Base-call qualities are not available, and no considerably larger clone is one nucleotide away.

In the ophthalmopathy patients, disease was moderately to severely active, with a Clinical Activity Score of 3 or more, a NOSPECS grade of 4 or more, and a duration of less than 3 months. Any patient with an uncontrolled infection, another autoimmune disease, pregnancy or lactation was excluded. Clinical symptoms, serum thyroxine and TRAb, thyroid ultrasound, and orbital computed tomography formed the basis for the diagnoses. PBMCs were separated from roughly 10 ml of fresh peripheral blood using Ficoll-Paque density gradient centrifugation. Total RNA was extracted with Trizol reagent, and quality was checked on an Agilent 2100 Bioanalyzer. From the germline V gene, CDR1 is MNHNS and CDR2 is SASEGT. Trimmed from V: 5 bases; trimmed from J: 6 bases; junction bases lacking a gene match: 10. Measured from the cysteine to the phenylalanine, the CDR3 is 14 residues long. Just the 42-base CDR3 DNA is kept, in frame starting at base 1.

The TCR beta CDR3 regions were amplified from the RNA transcripts. The TCR CDR3 was subjected to a first round of RT-PCR using the HTBI primer set and the Qiagen OneStep RT-PCR kit. A second multiplex PCR round built the libraries, followed by size selection and purification. Paired-end sequencing of the libraries was performed with 100 bp reads on an Illumina HiSeq2000. Processing in the source paper ran as follows. SOAPnuke was used to process the raw data, removing reads that contained adapters or uncalled bases, had a mean Phred below 15, or lacked an exact match to the constant primer or identifier. High-quality paired reads were merged using COPE v1.2.5, and each unique nucleotide sequence was defined as a clonotype. Clonotypes were aligned to IMGT TRBV, TRBD and TRBJ reference segments using MiTCR v1.1. The analysis was restricted to V-J combinations with a frequency above 0.0001, which together covered just over 99% of the repertoires. The TCS score was defined as F50 (clonal expansion) divided by E x V (chaos), with BLOSUM62-based TCRdist calculated between CDR3 peptides within each V-J. Welch's t-statistics and random forest reduced roughly 500 V-J features to about 13, which were used in a naive Bayes classifier (R e1071). Using fastp at Q25 and MiXCR, TCRdb reprocessed the public reads and kept productive beta chains. Rows merge per CDR3 protein into single entries with the most common DNA and genes. The V and J calls shown here were made by TCRdb, not taken from the authors' results. This sample lists about 480,000 distinct CDR3 sequences; roughly 25% were detected once. The top ten hold about 11% of the sample.

The sample was blood. The sequence was obtained from a woman aged 25 to 39 with Graves' ophthalmopathy. The chain couples TRBV6-1 to TRBJ2-7, and 7 bases in between align with TRBD1. The nucleotides are TGTGCCAGCAGTCCTAGAGACAGGGTCTCCGAGCAGTACTTC. It translates to CASSPRDRVSEQYF.